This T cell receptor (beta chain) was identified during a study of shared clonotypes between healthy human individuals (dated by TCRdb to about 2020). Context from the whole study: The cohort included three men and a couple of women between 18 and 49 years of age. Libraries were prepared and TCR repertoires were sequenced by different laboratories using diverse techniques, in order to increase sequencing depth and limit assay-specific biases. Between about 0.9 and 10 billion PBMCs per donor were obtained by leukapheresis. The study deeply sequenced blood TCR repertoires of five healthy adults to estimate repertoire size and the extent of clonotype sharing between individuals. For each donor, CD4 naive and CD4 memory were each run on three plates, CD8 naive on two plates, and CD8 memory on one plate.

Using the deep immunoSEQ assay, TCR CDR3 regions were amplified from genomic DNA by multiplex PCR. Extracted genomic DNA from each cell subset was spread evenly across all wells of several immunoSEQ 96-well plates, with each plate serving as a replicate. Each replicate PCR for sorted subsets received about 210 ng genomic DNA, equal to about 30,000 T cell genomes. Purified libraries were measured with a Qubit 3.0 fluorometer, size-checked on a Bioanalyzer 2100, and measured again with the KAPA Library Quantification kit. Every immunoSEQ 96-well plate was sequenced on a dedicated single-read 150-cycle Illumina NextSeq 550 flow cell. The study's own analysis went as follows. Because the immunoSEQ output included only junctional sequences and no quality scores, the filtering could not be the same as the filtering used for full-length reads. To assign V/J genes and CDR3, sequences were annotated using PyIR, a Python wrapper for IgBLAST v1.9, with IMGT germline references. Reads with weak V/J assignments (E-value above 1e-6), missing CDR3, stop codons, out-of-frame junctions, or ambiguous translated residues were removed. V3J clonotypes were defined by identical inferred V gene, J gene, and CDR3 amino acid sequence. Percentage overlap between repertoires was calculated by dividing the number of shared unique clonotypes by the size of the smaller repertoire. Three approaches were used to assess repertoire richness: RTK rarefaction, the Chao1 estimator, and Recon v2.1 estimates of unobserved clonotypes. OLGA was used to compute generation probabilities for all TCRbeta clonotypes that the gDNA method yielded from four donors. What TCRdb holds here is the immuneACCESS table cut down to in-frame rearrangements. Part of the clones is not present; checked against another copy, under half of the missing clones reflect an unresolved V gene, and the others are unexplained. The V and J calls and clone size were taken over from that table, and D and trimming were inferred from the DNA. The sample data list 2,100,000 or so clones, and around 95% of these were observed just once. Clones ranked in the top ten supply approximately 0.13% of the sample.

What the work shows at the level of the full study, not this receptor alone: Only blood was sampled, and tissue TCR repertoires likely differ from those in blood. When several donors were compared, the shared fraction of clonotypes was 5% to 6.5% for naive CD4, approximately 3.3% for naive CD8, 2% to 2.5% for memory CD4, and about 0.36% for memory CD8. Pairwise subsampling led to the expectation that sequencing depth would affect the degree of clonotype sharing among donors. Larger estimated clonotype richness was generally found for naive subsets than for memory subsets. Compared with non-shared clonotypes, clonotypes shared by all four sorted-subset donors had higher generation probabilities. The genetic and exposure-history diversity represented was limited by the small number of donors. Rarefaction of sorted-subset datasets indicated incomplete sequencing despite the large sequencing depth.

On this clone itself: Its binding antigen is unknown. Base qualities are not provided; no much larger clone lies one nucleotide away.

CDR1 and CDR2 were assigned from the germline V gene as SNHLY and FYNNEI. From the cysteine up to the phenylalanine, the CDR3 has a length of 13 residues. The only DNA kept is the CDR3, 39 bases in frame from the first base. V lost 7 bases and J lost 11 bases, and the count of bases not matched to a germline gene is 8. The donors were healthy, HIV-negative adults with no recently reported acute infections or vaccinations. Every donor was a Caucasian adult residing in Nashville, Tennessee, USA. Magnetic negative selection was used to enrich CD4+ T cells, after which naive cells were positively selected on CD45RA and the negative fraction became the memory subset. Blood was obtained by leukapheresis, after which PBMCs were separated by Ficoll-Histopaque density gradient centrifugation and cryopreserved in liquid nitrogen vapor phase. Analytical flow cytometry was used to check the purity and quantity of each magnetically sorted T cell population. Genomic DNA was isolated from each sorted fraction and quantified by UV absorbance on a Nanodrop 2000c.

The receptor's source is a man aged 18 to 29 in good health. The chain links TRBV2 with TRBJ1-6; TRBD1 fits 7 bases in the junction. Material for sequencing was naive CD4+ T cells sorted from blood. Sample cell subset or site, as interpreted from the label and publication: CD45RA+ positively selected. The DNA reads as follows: TGTGCCAGCACCGGAGGGGGCAACACACCCCTCCACTTT. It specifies CASTGGGNTPLHF. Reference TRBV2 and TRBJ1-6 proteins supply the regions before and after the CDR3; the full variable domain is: EPEVTQTPSHQVTQMGQEVILRCVPISNHLYFYWYRQILGQKVEFLVSFYNNEISEKSEIFDDQFSVERPDGSNFTLKIRSTKLEDSAMYFCASTGGGNTPLHFGNGTRLTVT.